Sequencing of this T cell receptor beta chain was carried out in a study of OX40 agonist ivuxolimab in advanced cancers. Study context: Two cutaneous melanoma patients and one hepatocellular carcinoma patient, three in all, had partial responses.

General study findings and limits: The mean number of expanded clones was higher in CD8+ T cells than in CD4+.

Trimming cost V 4 bases and J 7 bases, with 16 bases left between them. The CDR3 consists of 15 residues. The germline gives CDR1 ENHRY, CDR2 SYGVKD. Clones were read by immunoSEQ multiplex PCR, and TCRdb kept only the in-frame ones, dropping some. The sample records around 75,000 clones, around nine tenths being singletons. As concerns this clone: What it binds is unknown.

The receptor was isolated from an adult with an advanced solid tumor such as melanoma, head and neck, liver or kidney cancer. The chain is built from TRBV10-3 and TRBJ1-4, with D perhaps matching TRBD1 (5 bases). The sample consisted of CD4+ or CD8+ T cells sorted from blood, taken in a trial of the OX40 agonist ivuxolimab. As DNA, the CDR3 is TGTGCCATCAGTGGCAACCAGGGCGGCGGTGAAAAACTGTTTTTT. Translation: CAISGNQGGGEKLFF.